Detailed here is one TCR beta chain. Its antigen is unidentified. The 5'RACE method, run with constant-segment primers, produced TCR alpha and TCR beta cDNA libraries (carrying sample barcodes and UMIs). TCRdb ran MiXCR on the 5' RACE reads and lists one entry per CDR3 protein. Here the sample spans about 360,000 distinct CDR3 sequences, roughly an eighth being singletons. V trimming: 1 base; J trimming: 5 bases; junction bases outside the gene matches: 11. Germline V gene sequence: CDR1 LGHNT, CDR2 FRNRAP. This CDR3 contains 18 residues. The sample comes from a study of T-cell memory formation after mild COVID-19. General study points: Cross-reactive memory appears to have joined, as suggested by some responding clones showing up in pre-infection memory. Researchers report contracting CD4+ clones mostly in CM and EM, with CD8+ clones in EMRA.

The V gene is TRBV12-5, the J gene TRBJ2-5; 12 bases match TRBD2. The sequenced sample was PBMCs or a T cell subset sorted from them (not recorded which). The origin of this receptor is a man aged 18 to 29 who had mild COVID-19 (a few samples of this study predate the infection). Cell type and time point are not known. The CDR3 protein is CASGLEISSGGAGETQYF. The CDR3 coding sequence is TGTGCTAGTGGTTTGGAAATATCTAGCGGGGGGGCCGGTGAGACCCAGTACTTC.